This T cell receptor (beta chain) came from a study of blood T cell repertoires in COVID-19. On the study more broadly: Sites in the United States, Italy and Spain provided acute and convalescent COVID-19 samples. Sample material is recorded as cDNA or gDNA derived from T cells, B-cell-depleted T cells, or PBMCs.

The repertoire was sequenced with immunoSEQ multiplex PCR; TCRdb's copy has only in-frame clones and lacks some. The top ten clones hold approximately 19% of a sample with some 80,000 clones, around 89% of them seen once. V was pared by 1 base and J by 4 bases, with 13 bases between. The V gene's germline CDR1 is SGHTA and CDR2 FQGNSA. This CDR3 has 15 residues. Specimen: peripheral blood. This chain joins TRBV7-2 and TRBJ2-5; a possible D gene is TRBD1 (5 bases). The clonotype comes from a human donor in a cohort sampled during active COVID-19. In DNA form, the CDR3 reads TGTGCCAGCAGCTTAGGTACCCTAGGGGCAGAGACCCAGTACTTC. It encodes CASSLGTLGAETQYF.